These T cell receptor beta chains were read from a single sample in a study of cytomegalovirus exposure and HLA in healthy donors. Some clones are missing from TCRdb's copy, which holds only in-frame ones; the method was immunoSEQ multiplex PCR. This table has some 150,000 clones, approximately 90% appearing once. The sequencing input was PBMCs. The receptors come from a man younger than 35 in good health and CMV-seronegative. The CDR3 runs from the conserved cysteine through the conserved F or W. The D gene is left open where the match is weak. A row's size may be missing; if present it is once, few, many or a size class.

V: TRBV9; J: TRBJ1-1; D: -; size: -; DNA: TGTGCCAGCAGCATGACAGTATCGAACACTGAAGCTTTCTTT; CDR3: CASSMTVSNTEAFF
V: TRBV19; J: TRBJ1-3; D: TRBD1; size: -; DNA: TGTGCCAGTAGTATGGGGGACAGCCGAAACACCATATATTTT; CDR3: CASSMGDSRNTIYF
V: TRBV19; J: TRBJ1-3; D: -; size: -; DNA: TGTGCCAGTAGTACATCCCCCCGGACCCAGCGGTTCTCTGGAAACACCATATATTTT; CDR3: CASSTSPRTQRFSGNTIYF
V: TRBV7-9; J: TRBJ2-7; D: -; size: few; DNA: TGTGCCAGCAGCTATACTTGGGAGCAGTACTTC; CDR3: CASSYTWEQYF
V: TRBV18; J: TRBJ2-7; D: TRBD2; size: -; DNA: TGTGCCAGCTCACCGGGAGTAGCGGGGGGTTCGGGTGAGCAGTACTTC; CDR3: CASSPGVAGGSGEQYF
V: TRBV5-4; J: TRBJ1-2; D: TRBD1; size: -; DNA: TGTGCCAGCAGCCCGGGACAGGGGGCACCGGGGTATGGCTACACCTTC; CDR3: CASSPGQGAPGYGYTF
V: TRBV9; J: TRBJ2-1; D: TRBD2; size: -; DNA: TGTGCCAGCAGCTTACCGAGCGTGGGGAGGGACTACAATGAGCAGTTCTTC; CDR3: CASSLPSVGRDYNEQFF
V: TRBV6-5; J: TRBJ1-2; D: -; size: -; DNA: TGTGCCAGCAGCATGACAGGTCCCTATGGCTACACCTTC; CDR3: CASSMTGPYGYTF
V: TRBV5-1; J: TRBJ2-1; D: TRBD2; size: -; DNA: TGCGCCAGCAGGACTAGCATCGATGAGCAGTTCTTC; CDR3: CASRTSIDEQFF
V: TRBV27; J: TRBJ2-7; D: -; size: -; DNA: TGTGCCAGCAGTGCTGACTTGCGGGGAAACTACGAGCAGTACTTC; CDR3: CASSADLRGNYEQYF
V: TRBV11-2; J: TRBJ1-1; D: -; size: -; DNA: TGTGCCAGCAGCTTAGCCCGGACTGGGACTGAAGCTTTCTTT; CDR3: CASSLARTGTEAFF
V: TRBV4-1; J: TRBJ2-1; D: TRBD2; size: -; DNA: TGCGCCAGCAGACCTCCTCAAAGAGGGACTAGCGGCTTCAGGGAGTTCTTC; CDR3: CASRPPQRGTSGFREFF
V: TRBV6-6; J: TRBJ1-5; D: TRBD1; size: -; DNA: TGTGCCAGCAGTACACAGGGGGCAGGACCCCAGCATTTT; CDR3: CASSTQGAGPQHF
V: TRBV7-9; J: TRBJ2-5; D: TRBD1; size: -; DNA: TGTGCCAGCAGCTTAGTCCTTACAGGGGGCCGGGAGACCCAGTACTTC; CDR3: CASSLVLTGGRETQYF
V: TRBV28; J: TRBJ1-1; D: TRBD1; size: -; DNA: TGTGCCAGCAGTTTGTACAGGGGGCACACTGAAGCTTTCTTT; CDR3: CASSLYRGHTEAFF
V: TRBV19; J: TRBJ2-7; D: TRBD2; size: -; DNA: TGTGCCAGTAGAGGCGGGGGACCAGGAACCTACGAGCAGTACTTC; CDR3: CASRGGGPGTYEQYF
V: TRBV6-1; J: TRBJ2-2; D: TRBD2; size: -; DNA: TGTGCCAGCAGTGCATTGATAGCGGGGAGAACCGGGGAGCTGTTTTTT; CDR3: CASSALIAGRTGELFF
V: TRBV29-1; J: TRBJ1-5; D: TRBD1; size: few; DNA: TGCAGCGTAGGACAGGGGGATCAGCCCCAGCATTTT; CDR3: CSVGQGDQPQHF
V: TRBV7-9; J: TRBJ2-1; D: -; size: -; DNA: TGTGCCAGCAGCTTAGATTCTCCGGGAACTACCCTGTACAATGAGCAGTTCTTC; CDR3: CASSLDSPGTTLYNEQFF
V: TRBV5-1; J: TRBJ1-1; D: -; size: -; DNA: TGCGCCAGCAGCTTGGCTGACTTCTATACTGAAGCTTTCTTT; CDR3: CASSLADFYTEAFF
V: TRBV10-2; J: TRBJ2-7; D: TRBD2; size: -; DNA: TGCGCCAGCAGGTACACTAGCGGGGGGACCTACGAGCAGTACTTC; CDR3: CASRYTSGGTYEQYF
V: TRBV9; J: TRBJ2-1; D: -; size: -; DNA: TGTGCCAGCAGCGACAAAAAACGAAGGAGGGACTACAATGAGCAGTTCTTC; CDR3: CASSDKKRRRDYNEQFF
V: TRBV13; J: TRBJ1-5; D: TRBD1; size: few; DNA: TGTGCCAGCAGCTCACGACAGGGGAATCAGCCCCAGCATTTT; CDR3: CASSSRQGNQPQHF
V: TRBV6-1; J: TRBJ1-5; D: -; size: -; DNA: TGTGCCAGCAGTGAAGTTGCCGGTGCTGCCCAGCCCCAGCATTTT; CDR3: CASSEVAGAAQPQHF
V: TRBV10-1; J: TRBJ1-3; D: -; size: -; DNA: TGCGCCAGCAGTGAACACCGACGGAGCTCTGGAAACACCATATATTTT; CDR3: CASSEHRRSSGNTIYF
V: TRBV7-2; J: TRBJ1-3; D: -; size: -; DNA: TGTGCCAGCAGTACCCATGGGGCCTCTGGAAACACCATATATTTT; CDR3: CASSTHGASGNTIYF
V: TRBV19; J: TRBJ1-5; D: -; size: -; DNA: TGTGCCAGTAGTTTGGGCTTAGATCAGCCCCAGCATTTT; CDR3: CASSLGLDQPQHF
V: TRBV12-2; J: TRBJ2-2; D: -; size: -; DNA: TGTGCAAGTCGCGCGATTCAGGGGGCTAACACCGGGGAGCTGTTTTTT; CDR3: CASRAIQGANTGELFF
V: TRBV30; J: TRBJ1-5; D: -; size: -; DNA: TGTGCCTGGAGTGTCAGGCAGGGATCGGGTCAGCCCCAGCATTTT; CDR3: CAWSVRQGSGQPQHF
V: TRBV2; J: TRBJ2-5; D: TRBD2; size: -; DNA: TGTGCCAGCAGTGGACTAGCGGGAGAGACCCAGTACTTC; CDR3: CASSGLAGETQYF
V: TRBV7-2; J: TRBJ2-5; D: TRBD1; size: -; DNA: TGTGCCAGCAGCCAGAAGACAGGGTTTGGCCGGGGGACCCAGTACTTC; CDR3: CASSQKTGFGRGTQYF
V: TRBV5-1; J: TRBJ1-1; D: -; size: -; DNA: TGCGCCAGCCTCGAGGGGGTTAACACTGAAGCTTTCTTT; CDR3: CASLEGVNTEAFF
V: TRBV7-9; J: TRBJ1-2; D: TRBD1; size: -; DNA: TGTGCCAGCAGCTTACCGGGGACAGGGAATGGCTACACCTTC; CDR3: CASSLPGTGNGYTF
V: TRBV11-2; J: TRBJ2-1; D: -; size: -; DNA: TGTGCCAGCAGAATGCTGGGGCGCTCCTACAATGAGCAGTTCTTC; CDR3: CASRMLGRSYNEQFF